Each of the 24 T cell receptor beta chains below was sequenced from the same sample in a study of siplizumab effects on memory and regulatory T cells. Generated by immunoSEQ multiplex PCR, the TCRdb table keeps only in-frame clones and is missing some. The repertoire has roughly 120,000 clones, roughly 94% of them found once; the top ten carry approximately 1.8%. The sample consisted of non-Treg CD4+ T cells sorted from blood. All receptors derive from a human donor in good health.

V usage is TRBV7-7 and J usage is TRBJ2-7; the match to TRBD2 covers 7 bases. The CDR3 spans 14 residues. The V segment lost 1 base and the J segment 3 bases; nucleotides outside the gene matches: 3. Germline CDR1 is SSHAT and CDR2 is FNYEAQ (reference sequence). The CDR3 region has the DNA TGTGCCAGCAGCTTAGTAGCGGGTAGCTACGAGCAGTACTTC. Encoded protein: CASSLVAGSYEQYF.

The V and J genes are TRBV7-9 and TRBJ2-7; 8 bases match TRBD2. Germline lookup yields CDR1 SEHNR and CDR2 FQNEAQ (reference sequence). The CDR3 is made up of 15 amino acids. J lost 6 bases, V lost 5 bases, and 12 bases had no gene match. In DNA form, the CDR3 reads TGTGCCAGCAGCCCGATCTTCAGACGGGAGGGCGAGCAGTACTTC. The encoded protein is CASSPIFRREGEQYF.

The chain is built from TRBV5-1 and TRBJ2-1; 16 nucleotides align to TRBD2. Unmatched junction bases numbered 16, after V lost 8 bases and J lost 2 bases. Looked up from germline, CDR1 is SGHRS and CDR2 is YFSETQ. The CDR3 has 20 residues. CDR3 bases: TGCGCCAGTAGAACCCTGGGACTAGCGGGAGGGCCAGGGACCTACAATGAGCAGTTCTTC. As protein: CASRTLGLAGGPGTYNEQFF. The full variable domain, with the rest looked up from reference TRBV5-1 and TRBJ2-1, is KAGVTQTPRYLIKTRGQQVTLSCSPISGHRSVSWYQQTPGQGLQFLFEYFSETQRNKGNFPGRFSGRQFSNSRSEMNVSTLELGDSALYLCASRTLGLAGGPGTYNEQFFGPGTRLTVL.

CDR3 sequence: CASSPGRDSLDTNEKLFF. The CDR3 DNA sequence: TGTGCCAGCAGCCCTGGCCGGGACAGCTTAGACACTAATGAAAAACTGTTTTTT. V and J are TRBV7-2 and TRBJ1-4, with 7 bases fitting TRBD1. Germline CDR1 SGHTA, CDR2 FQGNSA. V shed 5 bases, J shed 2 bases, and the junction held 14 bases outside the gene matches. The CDR3 is made up of 18 amino acids. Full variable domain (missing parts from reference TRBV7-2 and TRBJ1-4): GAGVSQSPSNKVTEKGKDVELRCDPISGHTALYWYRQSLGQGLEFLIYFQGNSAPDKSGLPSDRFSAERTGGSVSTLTIQRTQQEDSAVYLCASSPGRDSLDTNEKLFFGSGTQLSVL.

This clone has a handful of counts. This chain joins TRBV4-1 and TRBJ1-6, with D unresolved. V was pared by 4 bases and J by 0 bases, with 13 bases between. This CDR3 has 17 amino acids. The germline V gene has CDR1 MGHRA and CDR2 YSYEKL. The CDR3: CASSPRMGGSYNSPLHF. The CDR3 coding sequence is TGCGCCAGCAGCCCACGTATGGGAGGCTCCTATAATTCACCCCTCCACTTT.

J is TRBJ2-1 and V is TRBV7-9; tentative D call: TRBD1 (6 bases). The germline V gene encodes CDR1 SEHNR and CDR2 FQNEAQ (reference sequence). V lost 4 bases and J 0 bases, leaving 16 bases between the germline ends. The CDR3 runs 17 residues. Written as DNA, the CDR3 is TGTGCCAGCAGCTCAGGGGTAGGGGGAAGCTCCTACAATGAGCAGTTCTTC. Amino acids: CASSSGVGGSSYNEQFF.

This rearrangement joins TRBV11-3 to TRBJ2-7; the match to TRBD2 covers 13 bases. The CDR3 is 15 amino acids. V lost 3 bases, J lost 6 bases, and 5 bases stayed unmatched. Germline V gene sequence: CDR1 SGHNT, CDR2 YENEEA. The DNA for the CDR3 is TGTGCCAGCAGCTTTGGACTAGCGGGAGAGGGCGAGCAGTACTTC. Translation: CASSFGLAGEGEQYF.

This rearrangement joins TRBV7-9 to TRBJ1-4, with TRBD1 as a possible D gene (5 bases). Trimming took off 0 bases at V and 1 base at J, with 9 bases between the two ends. CDR3 size: 16 residues. CDR1 and CDR2 from the germline V gene are SEHNR and FQNEAQ (reference sequence). The CDR3 DNA sequence: TGTGCCAGCAGCTTAGCTACCGGGGGAACTAATGAAAAACTGTTTTTT. Residues: CASSLATGGTNEKLFF.

Notes on this clone: Germline is not matched at one junction end, which may reflect a read error. The chain is built from TRBV18 and TRBJ2-7, with unresolved D. CDR3 length: 13 amino acids. The germline CDR1 and CDR2 sequences are KGHSH and LQKENI. In DNA, the CDR3 is TGTGCCAGCTCACCACTTCCTCGGGCAGAACCCGCCTTC. Protein: CASSPLPRAEPAF. Complete variable domain (other parts from reference TRBV18 and TRBJ2-7): NAGVMQNPRHLVRRRGQEARLRCSPMKGHSHVYWYRQLPEEGLKFMVYLQKENIIDESGMPKERFSAEFPKEGPSILRIQQVVRGDSAAYFCASSPLPRAEPAFGPGTRLTVT.

The V gene is TRBV4-2, the J gene TRBJ2-7, with 12 nucleotides matching TRBD2. The CDR3 has 17 residues. With 3 bases clipped from V and 2 bases from J, the junction kept 8 bases outside the gene matches. Looked up from germline, CDR1 is LGHNA and CDR2 is YNFKEQ. CDR3 in amino acids: CASSQAGTSGFPYEQYF. CDR3 nucleotides: TGTGCCAGCAGCCAGGCCGGGACTAGCGGGTTTCCCTACGAGCAGTACTTC.

In this sample, this clone turned up once. The V gene is TRBV23-1, the J gene TRBJ1-1; no definite D call. TRBV23-1 is known as an ORF, though its function is uncertain. V was cut by 2 bases and J by 4 bases, with 11 bases left in between. The CDR3 consists of 14 residues. CDR3 region: CASSQIELPTEAFF. The CDR3 DNA reads TGCGCCAGCAGTCAAATCGAATTACCCACTGAAGCTTTCTTT.

A few counts support this clone. The chain couples TRBV18 to TRBJ1-5; D ambiguous. CDR1 is KGHSH and CDR2 is LQKENI in the germline V gene. The CDR3 contains 15 residues. V was pared by 3 bases and J by 0 bases, with 9 bases between. As DNA, the CDR3 is TGTGCCAGCTCACCGGAACGGTTTAGCAATCAGCCCCAGCATTTT. This gives the protein CASSPERFSNQPQHF.

The chain employs TRBV27 and TRBJ1-1, with TRBD1 as a possible D gene (6 bases). Trimming stripped 1 base from V and 9 bases from J, with 12 bases between. This CDR3 contains 13 residues. Germline values: CDR1 MNHEY, CDR2 SMNVEV (reference sequence). The CDR3 is CASSLLGGHQAFF. The CDR3 DNA is TGTGCCAGCAGTTTATTAGGGGGACACCAAGCTTTCTTT.

The V call is TRBV5-1, the J call TRBJ1-1; 7 bases are a match to TRBD1. The CDR3 is 14 residues long. The trim removed 4 bases at V and 1 base at J, leaving 4 bases unmatched. Germline V lookup: CDR1 SGHRS, CDR2 YFSETQ. CDR3 region: CASSATGSNTEAFF. For the CDR3, the DNA is TGCGCCAGCAGCGCGACAGGGTCGAACACTGAAGCTTTCTTT.

The genes are TRBV27 and TRBJ1-2; D ambiguous. The CDR3 has 15 amino acids. The V gene's germline CDR1 is MNHEY and CDR2 SMNVEV (reference sequence). The germline V and J ends were trimmed by 0 bases and 2 bases, with 10 bases remaining between them. This CDR3 reads CASSLSDGGNYGYTF. Written as DNA, the CDR3 is TGTGCCAGCAGTTTATCTGACGGCGGCAACTATGGCTACACCTTC.

The chain employs TRBV27 and TRBJ2-1, with TRBD1 matching over 8 bases. Trimming at V came to 6 bases and at J to 4 bases, leaving 8 bases not matched to a gene. Germline lookup yields CDR1 MNHEY and CDR2 SMNVEV (reference sequence). The CDR3 runs 15 residues. Here the CDR3 DNA reads TGTGCCAGCAGGCGGGACAGGATTACGTACAATGAGCAGTTCTTC. Translation gives CASRRDRITYNEQFF.

This chain links TRBV5-8 with TRBJ2-1; 13 nucleotides line up with TRBD2. CDR1 is SGHTS, CDR2 YDEGEE, per germline. Losses at the gene ends were 0 bases for V and 4 bases for J; bases not matched to a gene: 4. The CDR3 sequence is 17 residues long. As DNA, the CDR3 is TGTGCCAGCAGCTTGGCTCCGACTAGCGGGGGGTACAATGAGCAGTTCTTC. This sequence encodes CASSLAPTSGGYNEQFF. The whole variable domain, filled in from reference TRBV5-8 and TRBJ2-1, reads EAGVTQSPTHLIKTRGQQATLRCSPISGHTSVYWYQQALGLGLQFLLWYDEGEERNRGNFPPRFSGRQFPNYSSELNVNALELEDSALYLCASSLAPTSGGYNEQFFGPGTRLTVL.

The chain joins TRBV6-1 to TRBJ1-1; TRBD1 matches 8 bases. The CDR3 is 14 residues long. The J segment lost 3 bases and the V segment lost 6 bases, leaving 6 bases of the junction unmatched. The germline CDR1 and CDR2 sequences are MNHNS and SASEGT. Here the CDR3 reads CASSKDRVHTEAFF. The CDR3 DNA sequence: TGTGCCAGCAGCAAGGACAGGGTACACACTGAAGCTTTCTTT.

The chain links TRBV25-1 to TRBJ1-1, with D uncertain. With 2 bases removed from V and 10 bases from J, the gap between germline ends came to 17 bases. CDR1 and CDR2 from the germline V gene are MGHDK and SYGVNS. The CDR3 runs 14 residues. This CDR3 reads CASSEPSFGEGAFF. CDR3 nucleotide sequence: TGTGCCAGCAGTGAACCCTCCTTTGGGGAGGGAGCTTTCTTT.

The chain employs TRBV2 and TRBJ2-5; the D call may be TRBD1 or TRBD2 (5 bases each). The V gene lost 7 bases and the J gene lost 5 bases, with 14 bases spanning the gap. Germline CDR1 SNHLY, CDR2 FYNNEI. This CDR3 is built from 13 residues. The CDR3: CASTGTLGETQYF. For the CDR3, the DNA is TGTGCCAGCACCGGGACCCTGGGGGAGACCCAGTACTTC.

CDR3 region: CASRPRRGTWKQYF. CDR3 coding DNA: TGTGCCAGCAGGCCCAGGCGGGGAACTTGGAAGCAGTACTTC. V is TRBV6-5 and J is TRBJ2-7; possibly TRBD2 for D (6 bases). Germline V lookup: CDR1 MNHEY, CDR2 SVGAGI. CDR3 length: 14 residues. Trimming stripped 6 bases from V and 8 bases from J, with 20 bases between.

V is TRBV5-8 and J is TRBJ1-6, with 8 nucleotides matching TRBD1. Germline V gene sequence: CDR1 SGHTS, CDR2 YDEGEE. V lost 4 bases to trimming and J lost 16 bases; unmatched junction nucleotides: 13. The length of the CDR3 is 14 residues. The CDR3 DNA follows: TGTGCCAGCAGCCCCGGACAGGGCCACCTTCCTCTCCACTTT. Protein: CASSPGQGHLPLHF.

In this sample, this clone turned up once. Sequence at one end of the junction differs from germline and may be a read error. V and J are TRBV7-7 and TRBJ2-7, with TRBD2 matching over 8 bases. This CDR3 spans 14 amino acids. The V gene's germline CDR1 is SSHAT and CDR2 FNYEAQ (reference sequence). For the CDR3, the DNA is TGTGCTAGCAGCTTAGGCGGGAGGCCCTACGAGCAGTACTTC. Amino acids: CASSLGGRPYEQYF.

The sample holds one count of this clone. The genes are TRBV15 and TRBJ2-5; D possibly matches TRBD1 or TRBD2 (5 bases each). The CDR3 is 14 residues long. Trimming removed 0 bases at V and 4 bases at J, with 9 bases between. Per germline, CDR1 LNHNV and CDR2 YYDKDF (reference sequence). Here the CDR3 reads CATSRDLGGETQYF. In DNA, the CDR3 is TGTGCCACCAGCAGAGATCTTGGGGGAGAGACCCAGTACTTC.